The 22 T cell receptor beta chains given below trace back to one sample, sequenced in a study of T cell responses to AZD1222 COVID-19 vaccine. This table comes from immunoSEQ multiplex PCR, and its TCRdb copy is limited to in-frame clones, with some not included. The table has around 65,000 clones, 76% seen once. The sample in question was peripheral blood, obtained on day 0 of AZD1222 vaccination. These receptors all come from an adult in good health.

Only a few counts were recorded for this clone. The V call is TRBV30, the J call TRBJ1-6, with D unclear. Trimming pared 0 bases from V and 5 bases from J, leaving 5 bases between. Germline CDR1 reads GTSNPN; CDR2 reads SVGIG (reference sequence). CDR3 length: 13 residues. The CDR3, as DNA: TGTGCCTGGAGTGTTCGGAATAATTCACCCCTCCACTTT. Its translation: CAWSVRNNSPLHF.

The CDR3 coding sequence is TGTGCCAGCAGTCCCGGGGAAATCGGGGAAAAACTGTTTTTT. This translates into CASSPGEIGEKLFF. The chain has TRBV28 and TRBJ1-4; D not resolved. CDR3 size: 14 residues. CDR1 is MDHEN, CDR2 SYDVKM, per germline. V was trimmed by 5 bases and J by 8 bases, leaving 15 bases between them.

Written as DNA, the CDR3 is TGTGCCTGGACGCTTCGCTACGAGCAGTACTTC. Amino acids: CAWTLRYEQYF. The chain uses TRBV30 and TRBJ2-7; unclear D gene. CDR3 size: 11 residues. Germline-derived CDR1 and CDR2 are GTSNPN and SVGIG (reference sequence). V was pared by 4 bases and J by 3 bases, with 7 bases between. The whole variable domain, filled in from reference TRBV30 and TRBJ2-7, reads SQTIHQWPATLVQPVGSPLSLECTVEGTSNPNLYWYRQAAGRGLQLLFYSVGIGQISSEVPQNLSASRPQDRQFILSSKKLLLSDSGFYLCAWTLRYEQYFGPGTRLTVT.

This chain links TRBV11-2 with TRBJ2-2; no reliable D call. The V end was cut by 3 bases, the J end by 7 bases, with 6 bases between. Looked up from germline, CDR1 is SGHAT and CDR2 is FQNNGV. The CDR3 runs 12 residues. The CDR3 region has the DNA TGTGCCAGCAGCTTCAGACACGGGGAGCTGTTTTTT. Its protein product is CASSFRHGELFF.

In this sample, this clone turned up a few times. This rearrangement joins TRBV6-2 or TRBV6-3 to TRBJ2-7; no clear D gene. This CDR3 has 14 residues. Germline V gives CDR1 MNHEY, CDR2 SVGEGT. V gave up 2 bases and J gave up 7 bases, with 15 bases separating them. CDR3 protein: CASSYESLTREQYF. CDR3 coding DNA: TGTGCCAGCAGTTACGAATCCTTAACCCGGGAGCAGTACTTC.

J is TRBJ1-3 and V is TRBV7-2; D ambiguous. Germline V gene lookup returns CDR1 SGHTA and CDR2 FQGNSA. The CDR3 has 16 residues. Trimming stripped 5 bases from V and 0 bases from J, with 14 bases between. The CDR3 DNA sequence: TGTGCCAGCAGCCCTCAGGCGTGGTACTCTGGAAACACCATATATTTT. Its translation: CASSPQAWYSGNTIYF.

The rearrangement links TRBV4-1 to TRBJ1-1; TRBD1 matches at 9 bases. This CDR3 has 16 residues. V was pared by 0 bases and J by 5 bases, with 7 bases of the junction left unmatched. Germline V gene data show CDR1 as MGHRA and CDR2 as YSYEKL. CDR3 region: CASSQDLQGAWTEAFF. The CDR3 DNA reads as TGCGCCAGCAGCCAAGATTTACAGGGGGCTTGGACTGAAGCTTTCTTT.

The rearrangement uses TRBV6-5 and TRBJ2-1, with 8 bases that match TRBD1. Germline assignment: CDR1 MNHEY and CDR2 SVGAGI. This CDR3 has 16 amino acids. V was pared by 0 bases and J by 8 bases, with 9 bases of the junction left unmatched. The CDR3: CASSYSSGTGLDEQFF. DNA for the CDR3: TGTGCCAGCAGTTACTCCTCAGGGACAGGACTGGATGAGCAGTTCTTC.

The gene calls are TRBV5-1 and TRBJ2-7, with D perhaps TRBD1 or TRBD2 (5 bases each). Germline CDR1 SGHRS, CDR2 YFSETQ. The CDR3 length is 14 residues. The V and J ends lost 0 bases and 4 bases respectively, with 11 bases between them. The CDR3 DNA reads TGCGCCAGCAGCTTGGCGGTCAGGGAGTACGAGCAGTACTTC. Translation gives CASSLAVREYEQYF.

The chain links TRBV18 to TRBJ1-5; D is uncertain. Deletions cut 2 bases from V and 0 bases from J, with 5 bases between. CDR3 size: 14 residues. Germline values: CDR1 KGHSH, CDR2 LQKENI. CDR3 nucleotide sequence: TGTGCCAGCTCACCAGGGTATAGCAATCAGCCCCAGCATTTT. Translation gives CASSPGYSNQPQHF.

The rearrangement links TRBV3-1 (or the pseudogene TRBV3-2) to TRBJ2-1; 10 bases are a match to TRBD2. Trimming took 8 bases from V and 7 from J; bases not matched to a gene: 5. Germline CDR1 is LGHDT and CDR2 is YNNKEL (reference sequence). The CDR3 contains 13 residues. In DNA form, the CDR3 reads TGTGCCAGCCGGACTAGCGGAGGAAATGAGCAGTTCTTC. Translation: CASRTSGGNEQFF.

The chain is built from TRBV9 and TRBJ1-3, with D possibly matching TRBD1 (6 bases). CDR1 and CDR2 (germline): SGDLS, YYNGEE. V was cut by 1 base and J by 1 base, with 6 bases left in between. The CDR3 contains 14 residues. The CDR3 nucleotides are TGTGCCAGCAGCGTACAGGGGTCTGGAAACACCATATATTTT. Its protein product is CASSVQGSGNTIYF.

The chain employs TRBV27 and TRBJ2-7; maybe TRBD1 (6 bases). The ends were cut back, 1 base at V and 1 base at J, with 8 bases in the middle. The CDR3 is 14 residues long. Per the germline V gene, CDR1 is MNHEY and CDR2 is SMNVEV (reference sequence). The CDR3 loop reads CASSLYRESYEQYF. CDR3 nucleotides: TGTGCCAGCAGTTTATACAGGGAATCCTACGAGCAGTACTTC.

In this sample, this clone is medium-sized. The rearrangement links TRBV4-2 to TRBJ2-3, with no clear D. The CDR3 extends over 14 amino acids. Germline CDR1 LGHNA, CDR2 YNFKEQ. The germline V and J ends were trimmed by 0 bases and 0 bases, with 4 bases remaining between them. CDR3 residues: CASSQDTSTDTQYF. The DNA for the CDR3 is TGTGCCAGCAGCCAAGATACGAGCACAGATACGCAGTATTTT.

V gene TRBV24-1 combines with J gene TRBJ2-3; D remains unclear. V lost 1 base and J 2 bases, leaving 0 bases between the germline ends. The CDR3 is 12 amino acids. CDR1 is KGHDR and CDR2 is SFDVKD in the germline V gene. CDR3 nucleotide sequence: TGTGCCACCAGTGATTTCACAGATACGCAGTATTTT. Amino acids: CATSDFTDTQYF.

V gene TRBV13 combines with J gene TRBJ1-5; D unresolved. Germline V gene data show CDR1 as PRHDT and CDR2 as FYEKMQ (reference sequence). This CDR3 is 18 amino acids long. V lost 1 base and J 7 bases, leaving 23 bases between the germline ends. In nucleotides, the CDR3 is TGTGCCAGCAGCTTAGTCCCAAGACGTCCAGGCCCGGGGCAGCCCCAGCATTTT. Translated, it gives CASSLVPRRPGPGQPQHF.

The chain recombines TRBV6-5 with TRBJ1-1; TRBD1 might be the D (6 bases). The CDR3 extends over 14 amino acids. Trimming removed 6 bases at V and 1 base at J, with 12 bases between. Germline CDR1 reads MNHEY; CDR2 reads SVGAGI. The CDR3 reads CASRTGTQNTEAFF. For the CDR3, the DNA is TGTGCCAGCAGAACCGGGACACAGAACACTGAAGCTTTCTTT.

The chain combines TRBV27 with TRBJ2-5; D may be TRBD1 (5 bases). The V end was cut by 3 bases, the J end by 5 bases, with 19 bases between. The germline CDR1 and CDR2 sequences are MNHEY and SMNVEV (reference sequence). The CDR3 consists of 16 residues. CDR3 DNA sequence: TGTGCCAGCAGTTTCCAGGGCCCGGTTTTAGGGGAGACCCAGTACTTC. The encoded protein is CASSFQGPVLGETQYF.

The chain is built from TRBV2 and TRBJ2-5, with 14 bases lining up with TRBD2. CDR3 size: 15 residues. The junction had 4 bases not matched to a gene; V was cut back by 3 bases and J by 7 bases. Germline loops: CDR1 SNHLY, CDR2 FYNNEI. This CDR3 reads CASSETSGGVGTQYF. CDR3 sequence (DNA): TGTGCCAGCAGTGAGACTAGCGGGGGGGTAGGGACCCAGTACTTC.

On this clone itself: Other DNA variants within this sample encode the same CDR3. The CDR3 loop is CASSFLGGSNSYEQYF. The DNA for the CDR3 is TGTGCCAGCAGTTTCTTGGGCGGCTCCAACTCCTACGAGCAGTACTTC. V gene TRBV11-2 combines with J gene TRBJ2-7; D ambiguous. The germline V gene has CDR1 SGHAT and CDR2 FQNNGV. This CDR3 is built from 16 residues. V was cut by 6 bases and J by 0 bases, with 18 bases left in between.

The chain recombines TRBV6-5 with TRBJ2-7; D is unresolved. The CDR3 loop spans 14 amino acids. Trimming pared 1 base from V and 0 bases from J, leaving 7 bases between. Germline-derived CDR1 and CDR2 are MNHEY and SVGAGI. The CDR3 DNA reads TGTGCCAGCAGTTACTTCAGGAGCTCCTACGAGCAGTACTTC. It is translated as CASSYFRSSYEQYF.

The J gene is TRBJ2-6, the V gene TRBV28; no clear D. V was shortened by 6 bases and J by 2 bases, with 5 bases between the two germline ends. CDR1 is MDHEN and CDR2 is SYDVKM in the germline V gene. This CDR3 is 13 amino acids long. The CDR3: CASRETGANVLTF. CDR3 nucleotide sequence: TGTGCCAGCAGGGAGACTGGGGCCAACGTCCTGACTTTC.